This T cell receptor beta chain was identified during a study of blood T cells in healthy people across ages. Regarding the study as a whole: There was no known CMV status for donors, so expanded clonotype changes were possibly confounded. The recorded TCR beta diversity per million T cells decreased in a roughly linear manner with age.

Isolating PBMCs gave at least 6 million of these cells per sample. A J-beta primer mix and a sample-barcoded 5' primer were used in a second PCR of roughly 7 to 12 cycles. There were at least 2.5 million CDR3-containing paired-end reads obtained from each sample. One entry per CDR3 protein results from TCRdb running MiXCR on the 5' RACE reads. The sample contains roughly 410,000 distinct CDR3 sequences, approximately 47% of which appear only once. Worth noting for this clonotype: The antigen remains unidentified.

The CDR3 loop spans 16 amino acids. Germline V gives CDR1 SGHNT, CDR2 YENEEA. V shed 4 bases and J 2 bases; nucleotides not matched to a gene: 5. The chain combines TRBV11-3 with TRBJ2-5, with TRBD2 matching over 12 bases. The sequence derives from a man aged 55 to 70 in good health. The sequencing input was blood. The CDR3 bases are TGTGCCAGCAGCTCCGGACTAGCGGGGTCACAAGAGACCCAGTACTTC. Residues: CASSSGLAGSQETQYF.